Listed below are T cell receptor beta chains from one sample, sequenced in a study of shared clonotypes between healthy human individuals. TCRdb's table, derived via immunoSEQ multiplex PCR, lists solely in-frame clones and lacks some. The data contain over 2 million clones, 95% of them seen just once; the ten biggest clones take up approximately 0.13%. The source material was naive CD4+ T cells sorted from blood. The receptors come from a man between 18 and 35 years old in good health. The CDR3 runs from the conserved cysteine through the conserved F or W. The D gene is left open where the match is weak. Only part of the rows carry a size: once, few, many, or a class if the clone is expanded.

D gene	V gene	clone size	J gene	CDR3 DNA	CDR3 protein
TRBD1	TRBV25-1	NA	TRBJ2-6	TGTGCCAGCAGCAAAGGGACAGGGAGGCTTTTGGGGGCCAACGTCCTGACTTTC	CASSKGTGRLLGANVLTF
TRBD1	TRBV7-9	NA	TRBJ2-7	TGTGCCAGCAGCTTGGGGGACAGGTATTCCTACGAGCAGTACTTC	CASSLGDRYSYEQYF
NA	TRBV5-1	few	TRBJ2-5	TGCGCCAGCAGCTTGGGTGGCTCGGCGGTACAAGAGACCCAGTACTTC	CASSLGGSAVQETQYF
NA	TRBV2	NA	TRBJ1-1	TGTGCCAGCAGAAGCCCGAGGGGGAACACTGAAGCTTTCTTT	CASRSPRGNTEAFF
NA	TRBV18	many	TRBJ2-7	TGTGCCAGCTCACCGTCCTGGAGGGGGACCCGGGCCTACGAGCAGTACTTC	CASSPSWRGTRAYEQYF
TRBD2	TRBV6-1	NA	TRBJ2-7	TGTGCCAGCAGTGGGCCCGGGACTAGCGGGGACAAGTACTTC	CASSGPGTSGDKYF
NA	TRBV29-1	NA	TRBJ1-1	TGCAGCGTTGAGGGACAACAGAACACTGAAGCTTTCTTT	CSVEGQQNTEAFF
TRBD1	TRBV6-6	NA	TRBJ2-7	TGTGCCAGCAGTTACTCGATACAGGGGCCCCCAAAGTACTTC	CASSYSIQGPPKYF
NA	TRBV9	NA	TRBJ1-1	TGTGCCAGCAGCGTAACCGGGACTGGAGGTGAAGCTTTCTTT	CASSVTGTGGEAFF
NA	TRBV10-1	NA	TRBJ2-1	TGCGCCAGCAGTGACCCAGGGTACAATGAGCAGTTCTTC	CASSDPGYNEQFF
TRBD1	TRBV7-2	NA	TRBJ2-5	TGTGCCAGCAGCTTTCTCGGTACAGGGGGCGGGGAGACCCAGTACTTC	CASSFLGTGGGETQYF
TRBD1	TRBV18	NA	TRBJ1-2	TGTGCCAGCTCACCCCAGGGACAGGGGGCAGAGGGCTACACCTTC	CASSPQGQGAEGYTF
NA	TRBV6-5	NA	TRBJ1-5	TGTGCCAGCAGTGAGACAGGCCGCAATCAGCCCCAGCATTTT	CASSETGRNQPQHF
TRBD1	TRBV2	NA	TRBJ2-3	TGTGCCAGCAAAGAAGGGACAGGGGGCACGAATACGCAGTATTTT	CASKEGTGGTNTQYF
NA	TRBV18	NA	TRBJ2-4	TGTGCCAGCTCCCCCGGGGGCTTTGAAGGAAACATTCAGTACTTC	CASSPGGFEGNIQYF
TRBD1	TRBV4-2	NA	TRBJ2-2	TGTGCCAGCAGCCGAGACAGGGGAGGTTACACCGGGGAGCTGTTTTTT	CASSRDRGGYTGELFF
NA	TRBV7-2	NA	TRBJ2-1	TGTGCCAGCAGCACTAGGGGCGATTGGCAGTTCTTC	CASSTRGDWQFF
NA	TRBV13	NA	TRBJ2-3	TGTGCCAGCAGCCCTGGCGGCTGGCCCTACTTAGAGGATACGCAGTATTTT	CASSPGGWPYLEDTQYF
NA	TRBV9	NA	TRBJ2-5	TGTGCCAGCAGCGTCGGGAAGGGGTCCGGGCAGGAGACCCAGTACTTC	CASSVGKGSGQETQYF
TRBD1	TRBV27	NA	TRBJ1-6	TGTGCCAGCAGTCGCGCCGGGACAGTCCTAAATTCACCCCTCCACTTT	CASSRAGTVLNSPLHF